The clone carrying this TCR beta chain was counted between two and nine times. What it recognizes is unknown. The data belong to a study of OX40 agonist ivuxolimab in advanced cancers. As for the study in general: Among those treated, three patients had partial responses, one with hepatocellular carcinoma and two with cutaneous melanoma.

The CDR3 has 11 amino acids. V shed 6 bases, J shed 5 bases, and the junction held 4 bases outside the gene matches. Germline V gene lookup returns CDR1 DFQATT and CDR2 SNEGSKA (reference sequence). Study results and limitations: At 0.1-3.0 mg/kg, partial responders had clonal expansion among the lowest observed. Averaging showed that CD8+ T cells had more expanded clones than CD4+ did. Not determined was the antigen specificity of the expanded peripheral T cells.

Profiling relied on immunoSEQ multiplex PCR, and the TCRdb table lists in-frame clones only, not all of them. The table has approximately 60,000 clones, about 83% seen once. Sample: CD4+ or CD8+ T cells sorted from blood, taken in a trial of the OX40 agonist ivuxolimab. The clonotype comes from an adult with an advanced solid tumor such as melanoma, head and neck, liver or kidney cancer. This chain joins TRBV20-1 and TRBJ2-7; the match to TRBD2 covers 7 bases. Written as DNA, the CDR3 is TGCAGTGCAGAAGGGAGGGACGAGCAGTACTTC. Translating it yields CSAEGRDEQYF.